This T cell receptor beta chain was identified in a study of blood T cell repertoires in COVID-19. The overall study: Acute and convalescent COVID-19 samples came from the United States, Italy and Spain. Sample material is recorded as cDNA or gDNA derived from T cells, B-cell-depleted T cells, or PBMCs.

This CDR3 region has 15 residues. Germline V gene sequence: CDR1 SGHTA, CDR2 FQGNSA. J gave up 5 bases and V 5 bases, and 5 bases lay outside the gene matches. Authors' processing steps: Counts of nucleated cells, estimated from reference gene primer amplification, were obtained. Profiled with immunoSEQ multiplex PCR; TCRdb holds only in-frame clones, not every one. That table gives V, J and clone size, and the DNA gave D and trimming. The sample lists around 200,000 clones, 65% to 80% seen once, with 9.5% to 15% in the top ten. The clonotype originates from a woman aged 50 to 65 with acute or convalescent COVID-19. J is TRBJ2-1 and V is TRBV7-2, with 11 nucleotides matching TRBD2. The sample taken for sequencing was peripheral blood. The CDR3 nucleotides are TGTGCCAGCAGCCGGGGACTAGCGGCACACAATGAGCAGTTCTTC. The encoded protein is CASSRGLAAHNEQFF. Drawing the rest from reference TRBV7-2 and TRBJ2-1, the complete variable domain is GAGVSQSPSNKVTEKGKDVELRCDPISGHTALYWYRQSLGQGLEFLIYFQGNSAPDKSGLPSDRFSAERTGGSVSTLTIQRTQQEDSAVYLCASSRGLAAHNEQFFGPGTRLTVL.